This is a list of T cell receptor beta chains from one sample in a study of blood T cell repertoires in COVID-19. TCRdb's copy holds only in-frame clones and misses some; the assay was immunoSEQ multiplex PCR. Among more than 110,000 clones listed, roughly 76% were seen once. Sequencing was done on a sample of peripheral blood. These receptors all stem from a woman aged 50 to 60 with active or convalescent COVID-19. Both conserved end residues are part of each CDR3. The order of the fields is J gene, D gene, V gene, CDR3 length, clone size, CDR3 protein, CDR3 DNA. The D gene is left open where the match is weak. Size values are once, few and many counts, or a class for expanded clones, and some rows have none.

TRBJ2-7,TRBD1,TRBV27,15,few,CASSLLGGFPYEQYF,TGTGCCAGCAGTTTATTAGGGGGCTTCCCCTACGAGCAGTACTTC
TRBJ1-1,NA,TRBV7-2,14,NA,CASSLGRAATEAFF,TGTGCCAGCAGCTTAGGCAGGGCGGCCACTGAAGCTTTCTTT
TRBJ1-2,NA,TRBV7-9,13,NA,CASSSRTSGGYTF,TGTGCCAGCAGCTCGAGAACCTCTGGTGGCTACACCTTC
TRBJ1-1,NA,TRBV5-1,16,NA,CASSLGGGSMNTEAFF,TGCGCCAGCAGCTTGGGAGGGGGAAGCATGAACACTGAAGCTTTCTTT
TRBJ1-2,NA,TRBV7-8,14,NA,CASSTDMFGYGYTF,TGTGCCAGCAGCACGGACATGTTTGGCTATGGCTACACCTTC
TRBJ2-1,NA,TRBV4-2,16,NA,CASSQDPGRSYNEQFF,TGTGCCAGCAGCCAAGATCCGGGTCGGTCCTACAATGAGCAGTTCTTC
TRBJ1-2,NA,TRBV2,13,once,CASSEVPGNGYTF,TGTGCCAGCAGTGAAGTGCCAGGGAACGGCTACACCTTC
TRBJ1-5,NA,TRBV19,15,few,CASRDIRGGNQPQHF,TGTGCCAGCCGGGACATAAGGGGTGGCAATCAGCCCCAGCATTTT
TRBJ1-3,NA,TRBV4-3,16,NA,CASSQEAWGEGYTIYF,TGCGCCAGCAGCCAAGAAGCTTGGGGGGAGGGGTACACCATATATTTT
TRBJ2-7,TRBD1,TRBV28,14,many,CASSLGGQFYEQYF,TGTGCCAGCAGTTTAGGGGGACAGTTTTACGAGCAGTACTTC
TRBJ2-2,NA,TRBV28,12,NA,CASSFLQGELFF,TGTGCCAGCAGTTTCTTACAAGGGGAGCTGTTTTTT
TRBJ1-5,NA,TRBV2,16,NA,CASSGGQGNSNQPQHF,TGTGCCAGCAGTGGCGGTCAGGGGAATAGCAATCAGCCCCAGCATTTT
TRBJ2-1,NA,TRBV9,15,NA,CASSVEKQGSNEQFF,TGTGCCAGCAGCGTAGAGAAGCAGGGATCAAATGAGCAGTTCTTC